The next 29 T cell receptor beta chains were all read from a single sample in a study of CD8 T cells in Susac syndrome. It was with random hexamers that about 0.45 to 1 ug RNA was reverse transcribed. Each CDR3 protein is one row after TCRdb ran MiXCR on the immunoSEQ multiplex PCR reads. The table shows around 180,000 distinct CDR3 sequences, with approximately 93% occurring only once. The sequenced material came from CD4+ T cells from PBMCs. The receptors were gathered from a human donor with multiple sclerosis.

The rearrangement uses TRBV28 and TRBJ1-2; unclear D gene. This CDR3 is built from 12 residues. CDR1 MDHEN and CDR2 SYDVKM come from the germline V gene. V was cut by 5 bases and J by 14 bases, with 18 bases left in between. This CDR3 is CASSPPEVPKTF. CDR3 nucleotides: TGTGCCAGCAGTCCCCCGGAGGTGCCCAAAACCTTC.

The V call is TRBV30, the J call TRBJ2-2; 7 nucleotides align to TRBD2. V lost 3 bases to trimming and J lost 5 bases; unmatched junction nucleotides: 6. The CDR3 totals 14 residues. The germline V gene encodes CDR1 GTSNPN and CDR2 SVGIG (reference sequence). For the CDR3, the DNA is TGTGCCTGGAGCCTTGGGGGGGGGACCGGGGAGCTGTTTTTT. This codes for CAWSLGGGTGELFF.

This rearrangement joins TRBV12-3 or TRBV12-4 to TRBJ1-2; the D is unclear. The length of the CDR3 is 15 residues. Between the trimmed V and J ends, which lost 5 bases and 6 bases, there was a span of 19 bases. CDR3 amino acids: CASSSSARDKHGYTF. The CDR3 DNA reads as TGTGCCAGCAGTAGTAGCGCCCGAGACAAGCATGGCTACACCTTC.

The chain combines TRBV28 with TRBJ1-2; unclear D gene. V was cut by 9 bases and J by 1 base, with 12 bases left in between. This CDR3 has 13 amino acids. The germline V gene encodes CDR1 MDHEN and CDR2 SYDVKM. The DNA for the CDR3 is TGTGCCAGTCTCCGGGCCATTAACTATGGCTACACCTTC. Its translation is CASLRAINYGYTF.

The rearrangement links TRBV6-1 to TRBJ2-5, with TRBD2 matching 12 bases. Germline V gives CDR1 MNHNS, CDR2 SASEGT. The ends lost 5 bases at V and 5 bases at J; junction bases unmatched: 9. The CDR3 covers 16 residues. The CDR3 sequence: CASSSPSGRAEETQYF. The CDR3 DNA is TGTGCCAGCAGTAGCCCTAGCGGGAGGGCGGAGGAGACCCAGTACTTC.

V usage is TRBV12-3 or TRBV12-4 and J usage is TRBJ2-1; 7 positions match TRBD2. V was clipped by 11 bases and J by 4 bases; unmatched bases: 8. The CDR3 is 13 residues long. CDR3 in amino acids: CAQGEGLYNEQFF. CDR3 nucleotides: TGTGCCCAAGGGGAGGGCCTATACAATGAGCAGTTCTTC.

The chain joins TRBV30 to TRBJ2-2; a possible D gene is TRBD2 (5 bases). V lost 3 bases and J lost 0, with 14 bases in between. CDR3 length: 16 residues. Germline loops: CDR1 GTSNPN, CDR2 SVGIG (reference sequence). The DNA for the CDR3 is TGTGCCTGGAGCCACCTTGGAGCGGCGAACACCGGGGAGCTGTTTTTT. Translating it yields CAWSHLGAANTGELFF.

The chain employs TRBV7-6 and TRBJ2-4; D possibly corresponds to TRBD1 (6 bases). This CDR3 is 12 amino acids long. The V gene lost 5 bases and the J gene lost 9 bases, with 11 bases spanning the gap. Germline-derived CDR1 and CDR2 are SGHVS and FNYEAQ. CDR3 bases: TGTGCCAGCAGCCCAGGGACATCCATTCAGTACTTC. It is translated as CASSPGTSIQYF.

The chain has TRBV20-1 and TRBJ2-4; TRBD2 agrees at 14 bases. Germline lookup yields CDR1 DFQATT and CDR2 SNEGSKA (reference sequence). J was trimmed by 2 bases and V by 3 bases; bases with no gene match: 9. This CDR3 is built from 18 residues. The CDR3 region has the DNA TGCAGTGCTAGGGCGACTAGCGGGGGGGCCTTAACCAAAAACATTCAGTACTTC. Translating it yields CSARATSGGALTKNIQYF.

V usage is TRBV2 and J usage is TRBJ2-1; 7 nucleotides align to TRBD2. The CDR3 runs to 14 residues. Losses at the gene ends were 3 bases for V and 8 bases for J; bases not matched to a gene: 7. Germline-derived CDR1 and CDR2 are SNHLY and FYNNEI. In DNA form, the CDR3 reads TGTGCCAGCAGTGACGGGACTATTTTCCATGAGCAGTTCTTC. Protein sequence: CASSDGTIFHEQFF.

The chain combines TRBV10-3 with TRBJ2-5, with D hard to call. V lost 0 bases and J 4 bases, leaving 3 bases between the germline ends. The length of the CDR3 is 12 residues. Germline V CDR1 and CDR2: ENHRY, SYGVKD. CDR3 loop: CAISESGETQYF. In DNA form, the CDR3 reads TGTGCCATCAGTGAGTCAGGAGAGACCCAGTACTTC.

The rearrangement uses TRBV2 and TRBJ1-5; TRBD1 might be the D (6 bases). V was cut by 5 bases and J by 0 bases, with 11 bases left in between. The germline CDR1 and CDR2 sequences are SNHLY and FYNNEI. The CDR3 consists of 15 residues. The CDR3 protein is CASSLDSHSNQPQHF. The DNA for the CDR3 is TGTGCCAGCAGTTTGGACAGCCATAGCAATCAGCCCCAGCATTTT.

This chain uses TRBV6-2 or TRBV6-3 with TRBJ2-6; 8 positions match TRBD2. CDR3 length: 18 residues. The trim removed 3 bases at V and 0 bases at J, leaving 7 bases unmatched. Germline CDR1 is MNHEY and CDR2 is SVGEGT. The DNA of the CDR3 is TGTGCCAGCAGTTATCCGACTAGCGCATTCTCTGGGGCCAACGTCCTGACTTTC. This codes for CASSYPTSAFSGANVLTF.

CDR3 sequence reads: CASSLSHGRGSGNTIYF. The CDR3 coding sequence is TGTGCCAGCAGCCTATCACACGGCAGGGGCTCTGGAAACACCATATATTTT. The rearrangement uses TRBV7-2 and TRBJ1-3; D is possibly TRBD1 (6 bases). V was trimmed by 5 bases and J by 0 bases, leaving 17 bases between them. The CDR3 has 17 residues. The V gene's germline CDR1 is SGHTA and CDR2 FQGNSA.

The rearrangement joins TRBV30 to TRBJ2-7; 8 bases map to TRBD2. The CDR3 length is 14 residues. CDR1 and CDR2 (germline): GTSNPN, SVGIG (reference sequence). The V segment lost 2 bases and the J segment 4 bases; nucleotides outside the gene matches: 7. The DNA of the CDR3 is TGTGCCTGGAGTTTAAGCGGGAGACAATACGAGCAGTACTTC. Its translation: CAWSLSGRQYEQYF.

The rearrangement links TRBV6-5 to TRBJ1-5; D may be TRBD1 (5 bases). The CDR3 extends over 15 amino acids. Germline V gene lookup returns CDR1 MNHEY and CDR2 SVGAGI. V was pared by 6 bases and J by 6 bases, with 18 bases between. DNA for the CDR3: TGTGCCAGCAGGTCTGGGCAGGGAGTCAGTCAGCCCCAGCATTTT. This translates into CASRSGQGVSQPQHF.

This clonotype was counted between two and nine times. The chain carries TRBV12-3 or TRBV12-4 and TRBJ2-5, with D possibly matching TRBD1 (6 bases). The V and J ends lost 5 bases and 2 bases respectively, with 9 bases between them. The CDR3 consists of 13 residues. The DNA of the CDR3 is TGTGCCAGCAGTGGACAGACACAAGAGACCCAGTACTTC. Translated: CASSGQTQETQYF.

The chain couples TRBV19 to TRBJ1-2; TRBD1 matches at 7 bases. The V segment lost 4 bases and the J segment 4 bases; nucleotides outside the gene matches: 12. CDR1 and CDR2 (germline): LNHDA, SQIVND (reference sequence). The CDR3 loop spans 16 amino acids. CDR3 nucleotide sequence: TGTGCCAGTAGTAACCCGGACAGAGGGGGCTCCTATGGCTACACCTTC. Residues: CASSNPDRGGSYGYTF.

The V and J genes are TRBV7-9 and TRBJ1-1; D is undetermined. The germline CDR1 and CDR2 sequences are SEHNR and FQNEAQ (reference sequence). The CDR3 has 14 amino acids. V shed 10 bases and J shed 3 bases, with 18 bases lying between them. The CDR3 sequence: CATHQRWSYTEAFF. The CDR3 region has the DNA TGTGCCACCCACCAACGGTGGTCCTACACTGAAGCTTTCTTT.

The rearrangement links TRBV11-1 to TRBJ2-5; D is undetermined. Germline V lookup: CDR1 SGHAT, CDR2 FQDESV (reference sequence). The CDR3 extends over 13 amino acids. V lost 5 bases and J 2 bases, leaving 9 bases between the germline ends. CDR3 coding DNA: TGTGCCAGCAGCGACGGATCTCAAGAGACCCAGTACTTC. Protein product: CASSDGSQETQYF.

The CDR3, as DNA: TGCAGTGCTAGTGGGGGTTGGCAAGAGACCCAGTACTTC. It specifies CSASGGWQETQYF. The rearrangement links TRBV20-1 to TRBJ2-5, with D possibly called TRBD1 or TRBD2 (5 bases each). The germline V gene encodes CDR1 DFQATT and CDR2 SNEGSKA (reference sequence). V dropped 3 bases and J dropped 2 bases, with 10 bases sitting between them. This CDR3 contains 13 residues.

The V call is TRBV12-3 or TRBV12-4, the J call TRBJ2-3; no clear D gene. CDR3 length: 16 amino acids. V gave up 1 base and J gave up 5 bases, with 16 bases separating them. This CDR3 reads CASSLGARSLGDTQYF. The CDR3, as DNA: TGTGCCAGCAGTTTAGGGGCACGGAGCCTCGGAGATACGCAGTATTTT.

The genes are TRBV6-1 and TRBJ1-5; 7 bases fit TRBD1. This CDR3 spans 15 amino acids. Looked up from germline, CDR1 is MNHNS and CDR2 is SASEGT. V was pared by 3 bases and J by 2 bases, with 4 bases of the junction left unmatched. The CDR3 loop is CASSDQDRGNQPQHF. CDR3 sequence (DNA): TGTGCCAGCAGTGATCAAGACAGGGGCAATCAGCCCCAGCATTTT.

This sequence joins TRBV19 and TRBJ1-1; the D is unclear. This CDR3 region has 19 residues. Looked up from germline, CDR1 is LNHDA and CDR2 is SQIVND (reference sequence). Trimming took 0 bases from V and 6 from J, leaving 26 bases between them. In nucleotides, the CDR3 is TGTGCCAGTAGTATAGAGGGGTTCTCCCGTGCAGGATCTCGACCTGAAGCTTTCTTT. Its protein is CASSIEGFSRAGSRPEAFF.

This chain joins TRBV7-9 and TRBJ1-1; D not resolved. V lost 4 bases and J lost 5, with 11 bases in between. The CDR3 is 13 amino acids. In germline, CDR1 is SEHNR, CDR2 FQNEAQ (reference sequence). The CDR3 DNA reads as TGTGCCAGCAGCTCAACTCCGGGGACTGAAGCTTTCTTT. This codes for CASSSTPGTEAFF. The full variable domain, with the rest looked up from reference TRBV7-9 and TRBJ1-1, is DTGVSQNPRHKITKRGQNVTFRCDPISEHNRLYWYRQTLGQGPEFLTYFQNEAQLEKSRLLSDRFSAERPKGSFSTLEIQRTEQGDSAMYLCASSSTPGTEAFFGQGTRLTVV.

The chain has TRBV28 and TRBJ1-1, with a possible D match to TRBD1 (6 bases). The ends were cut back, 10 bases at V and 7 bases at J, with 25 bases in the middle. Germline assignment: CDR1 MDHEN and CDR2 SYDVKM. The CDR3 length is 15 residues. CDR3 loop: CATTVPQGGNNEAFF. CDR3 nucleotide sequence: TGTGCCACCACTGTACCACAGGGAGGGAATAATGAAGCTTTCTTT.

The rearrangement links TRBV12-3 or TRBV12-4 to TRBJ1-5; D gene uncertain. The CDR3 spans 15 residues. V shed 3 bases and J shed 5 bases, with 14 bases lying between them. CDR3 protein: CASSFRGSLDQPQHF. In DNA, the CDR3 is TGTGCCAGCAGTTTTAGAGGGAGTCTAGATCAGCCCCAGCATTTT.

The chain employs TRBV12-3 or TRBV12-4 and TRBJ2-1; D possibly corresponds to TRBD2 (7 bases). The ends were cut back, 8 bases at V and 12 bases at J, with 14 bases in the middle. The CDR3 has 11 residues. The CDR3 loop is CASSTGRGQFF. The CDR3 coding sequence is TGTGCCAGCTCCACAGGGAGGGGGCAGTTCTTC.

J is TRBJ1-2 and V is TRBV7-2, with D possibly matching TRBD1 (5 bases). The germline gives CDR1 SGHTA, CDR2 FQGNSA. The CDR3 is made up of 14 amino acids. Trimming took 8 bases from V and 4 from J, leaving 17 bases between them. The CDR3 region is CASSLQGGGYGYTF. The CDR3 bases are TGTGCCAGCTCCCTCCAGGGTGGTGGCTATGGCTACACCTTC. The full variable domain, completed using reference TRBV7-2 and TRBJ1-2, is GAGVSQSPSNKVTEKGKDVELRCDPISGHTALYWYRQSLGQGLEFLIYFQGNSAPDKSGLPSDRFSAERTGGSVSTLTIQRTQQEDSAVYLCASSLQGGGYGYTFGSGTRLTVV.